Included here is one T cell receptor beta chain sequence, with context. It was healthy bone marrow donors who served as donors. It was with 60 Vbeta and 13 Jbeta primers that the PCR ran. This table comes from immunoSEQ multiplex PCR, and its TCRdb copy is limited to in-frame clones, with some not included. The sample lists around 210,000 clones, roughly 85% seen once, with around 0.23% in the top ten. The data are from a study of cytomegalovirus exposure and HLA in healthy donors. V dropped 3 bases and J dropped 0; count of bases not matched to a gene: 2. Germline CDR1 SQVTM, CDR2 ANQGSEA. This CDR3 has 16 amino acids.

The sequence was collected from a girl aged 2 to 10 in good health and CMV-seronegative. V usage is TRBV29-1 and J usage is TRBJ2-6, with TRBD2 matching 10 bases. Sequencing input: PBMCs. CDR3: CSVDSGGLSGANVLTF. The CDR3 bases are TGCAGCGTTGATAGCGGGGGGCTCTCTGGGGCCAACGTCCTGACTTTC.